This is a list of T cell receptor beta chains from one sample in a study of blood T cell repertoires in COVID-19. TCRdb's copy holds only in-frame clones and misses some; the assay was immunoSEQ multiplex PCR. The table has about 180,000 clones, 60% to 80% seen once; the top ten hold about an eighth. Sample: PBMCs or T cells enriched from blood (not recorded which). The receptor source for this set is a man aged 55 to 70 who had been exposed to COVID-19. CDR3s leave out the opening cysteine and the closing phenylalanine or tryptophan.

12	TRBV5-4	TRBJ2-5	ASSLTGYQETQY
9	TRBV5-8	TRBJ2-4	ASSLGGVQY
12	TRBV27	TRBJ2-2	ASSLGRNTGELF
12	TRBV19	TRBJ2-7	ATYPGQGAYEQY
12	TRBV19	TRBJ2-1	ASSTSGTLNEQF
11	TRBV19	TRBJ1-1	ASRITGNTEAF
13	TRBV9	TRBJ1-2	ASSLDGQGRYGYT
12	TRBV27	TRBJ2-7	ASRKREPFYEQY
14	TRBV21-1	TRBJ2-7	ASSKAILADSYEQY
16	TRBV7-8	TRBJ1-3	ASSHSSGNRGVGNTIY
13	TRBV14	TRBJ1-1	ASSLRKGGYTEAF
14	TRBV24-1	TRBJ2-3	ATSDPRTLSTDTQY
10	TRBV6-6	TRBJ1-1	ASSDLTGVAF
13	TRBV3-1/TRBV3-2	TRBJ2-1	ASSQAGGLSNEQF
11	TRBV7-3	TRBJ1-2	ASSQKGANGYT
10	TRBV6-5	TRBJ1-2	ASSIQGRGYT
10	TRBV6-5	TRBJ2-7	ASSTSGYEQY
14	TRBV10-2	TRBJ1-2	ASSDLKWGQLYGYT
16	TRBV9	TRBJ2-1	ASSVGTGFGDSYNEQF
13	TRBV27	TRBJ2-3	ASSLGLGSTDTQY
11	TRBV19	TRBJ1-5	ASSIARYQPQH
12	TRBV5-1	TRBJ2-7	ASSQDSTDLEQY
13	TRBV14	TRBJ1-6	ASSQDLGVNSPLH
15	TRBV5-1	TRBJ2-1	ASRSAPSGSSYNEQF
14	TRBV27	TRBJ2-2	ASSLRLAGADGELF
15	TRBV2	TRBJ2-3	ASSPWTSGRRTDTQY
13	TRBV7-8	TRBJ2-1	ASSKTGFPYNEQF
11	TRBV29-1	TRBJ1-1	SVGGREGAEAF
15	TRBV5-1	TRBJ1-1	ASSWRAADRVNTEAF
12	TRBV10-3	TRBJ2-1	ASLPGAGYNEQF
14	TRBV19	TRBJ1-1	ASSIFRTGGNTEAF
14	TRBV11-2	TRBJ1-6	ASSLGLGAVDSPLH
15	TRBV7-8	TRBJ2-2	ASSLYTGGASPGELF
12	TRBV5-5	TRBJ2-5	ASSPWTVQETQY
13	TRBV28	TRBJ2-6	ASSGQRSGANVLT
12	TRBV6-5	TRBJ2-7	ASSMGQFSYEQY
13	TRBV7-9	TRBJ2-7	ASSPGTGRPYEQY
17	TRBV9	TRBJ2-3	ASSVGVGRAGRGADTQY
14	TRBV7-9	TRBJ2-3	ASSSDTGGTTDTQY
13	TRBV30	TRBJ2-5	AWTNLQREWETQY
14	TRBV19	TRBJ2-1	ASSNGLAGAYNEQF
14	TRBV30	TRBJ1-1	AWSVLAAGVKTEAF
14	TRBV7-9	TRBJ1-1	ASSSPLGGRHTEAF
15	TRBV5-4	TRBJ1-4	ASSGGGQGATNEKLF
11	TRBV10-2	TRBJ2-2	ASSGTEAGELF
13	TRBV7-3	TRBJ2-3	ASSLAGAATDTQY
14	TRBV7-9	TRBJ1-6	ASSPDPAGTNSPLH
12	TRBV30	TRBJ1-5	AWRGLGGHQPQH
13	TRBV5-1	TRBJ1-5	ASSLGQGRNQPQH
17	TRBV9	TRBJ2-3	ASSVRLAGTRSSTDTQY
10	TRBV12-3/TRBV12-4	TRBJ2-2	ASSQVTGELF
15	TRBV19	TRBJ1-4	ASSRRDRGAPNEKLF
12	TRBV19	TRBJ1-4	ASSMGQGNEKLF
12	TRBV4-3	TRBJ2-1	ASSQGLGWDRQF
13	TRBV7-2	TRBJ2-1	ASRLAGGPYNEQF
16	TRBV7-2	TRBJ2-2	ASSPRGLAGDTAGELF
14	TRBV24-1	TRBJ2-3	ATSELAGVSTDTQY
12	TRBV5-1	TRBJ2-5	ASSLPPIQGAQY
15	TRBV4-1	TRBJ1-1	ASSLHRGDLLNTEAF